This TCR beta chain was sequenced for a study of shared clonotypes between healthy human individuals. Across the study: The study enrolled two women and a few men aged 18 to 49. Study findings and constraints: With a few donors compared, 4% to 5% of naive CD4 clonotypes were shared.

Each PCR replicate from the sorted subsets contained about 200 ng DNA, which is about 31,000 T cell genomes. Produced via immunoSEQ multiplex PCR; TCRdb's table is partial and in-frame only. The sample consists of approximately 500,000 clones, almost 97% of them appearing once. CDR1 is MDHEN, CDR2 SYDVKM, per germline. The V segment lost 8 bases and the J segment 8 bases; nucleotides outside the gene matches: 8. CDR3 length equals 13 residues. All donors were Caucasian adults living in Nashville, Tennessee. Comments on this clone: The antigen is not known.

The specimen sequenced was naive CD4+ T cells sorted from blood. As for subset: CD45RA+ positively selected. V and J are TRBV28 and TRBJ1-4, with 7 bases that match TRBD1. The sequence derives from a woman aged 25-40 years in good health. The CDR3 coding sequence is TGTGCCAGCTCAGGGGGAGGAGAGGAAAAACTGTTTTTT. This sequence encodes CASSGGGEEKLFF.